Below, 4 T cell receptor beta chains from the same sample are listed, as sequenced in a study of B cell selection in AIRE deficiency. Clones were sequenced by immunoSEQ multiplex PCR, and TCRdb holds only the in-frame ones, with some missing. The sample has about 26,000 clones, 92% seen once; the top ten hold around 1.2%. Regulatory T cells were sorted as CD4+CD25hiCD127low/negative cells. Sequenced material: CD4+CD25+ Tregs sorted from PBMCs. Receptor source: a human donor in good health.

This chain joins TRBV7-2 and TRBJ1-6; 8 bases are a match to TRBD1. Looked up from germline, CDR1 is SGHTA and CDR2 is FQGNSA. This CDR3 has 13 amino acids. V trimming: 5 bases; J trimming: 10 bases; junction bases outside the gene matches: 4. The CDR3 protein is CASSPGGRSPLHF. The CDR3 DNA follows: TGTGCCAGCAGCCCAGGGGGCCGGTCACCCCTCCACTTT. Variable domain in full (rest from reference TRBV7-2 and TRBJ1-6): GAGVSQSPSNKVTEKGKDVELRCDPISGHTALYWYRQSLGQGLEFLIYFQGNSAPDKSGLPSDRFSAERTGGSVSTLTIQRTQQEDSAVYLCASSPGGRSPLHFGNGTRLTVT.

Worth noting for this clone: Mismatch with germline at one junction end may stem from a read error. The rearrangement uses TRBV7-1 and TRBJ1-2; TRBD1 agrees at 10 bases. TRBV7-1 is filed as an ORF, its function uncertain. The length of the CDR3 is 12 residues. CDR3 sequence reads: CASSQDDRGLAF. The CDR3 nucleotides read TGTGCCAGCAGCCAGGACGACAGGGGGCTTGCCTTC.

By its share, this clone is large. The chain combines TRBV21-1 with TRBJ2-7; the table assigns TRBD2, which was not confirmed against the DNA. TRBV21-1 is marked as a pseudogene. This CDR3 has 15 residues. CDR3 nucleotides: TGTGCCAGCAGCAAAAGTCAAGCGGGGGGTGAGGAGCAGTACTTC. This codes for CASSKSQAGGEEQYF.

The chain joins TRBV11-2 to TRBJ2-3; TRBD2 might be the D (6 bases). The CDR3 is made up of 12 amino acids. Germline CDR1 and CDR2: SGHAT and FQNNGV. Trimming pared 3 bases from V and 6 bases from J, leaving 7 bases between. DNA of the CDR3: TGTGCCAGCAGCTTTACTAGCGATACGCAGTATTTT. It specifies CASSFTSDTQYF.